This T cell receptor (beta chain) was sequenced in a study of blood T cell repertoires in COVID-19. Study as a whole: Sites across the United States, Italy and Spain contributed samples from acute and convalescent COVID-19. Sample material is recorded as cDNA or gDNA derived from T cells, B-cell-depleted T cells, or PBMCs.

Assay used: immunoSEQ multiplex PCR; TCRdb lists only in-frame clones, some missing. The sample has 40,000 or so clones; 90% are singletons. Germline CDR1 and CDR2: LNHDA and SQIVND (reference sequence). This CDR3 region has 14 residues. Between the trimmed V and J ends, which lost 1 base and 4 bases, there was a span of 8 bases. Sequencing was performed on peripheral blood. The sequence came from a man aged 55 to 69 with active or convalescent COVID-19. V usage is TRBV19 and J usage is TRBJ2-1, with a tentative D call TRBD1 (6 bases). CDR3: CASSIGQDYNEQFF. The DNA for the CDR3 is TGTGCCAGTAGTATAGGACAGGATTACAATGAGCAGTTCTTC.